Listed below are T cell receptor beta chains from one sample, sequenced in a study of cytomegalovirus exposure and HLA in healthy donors. Clones were sequenced by immunoSEQ multiplex PCR, and TCRdb holds only the in-frame ones, with some missing. The repertoire has under 150,000 clones, approximately 80% of them found once; the top ten carry 4.5% to 5%. The sequenced sample consisted of PBMCs. The source is a woman aged 50 to 60 in good health and CMV-seronegative. Each CDR3 is given with its conserved first and last residue. The order of the fields is J gene, V gene, D gene, clone size, CDR3 DNA, CDR3 protein. D genes are given only for firm matches. Clone sizes are given selectively: once, few, many, or a class where the clone is expanded.

TRBJ1-1 TRBV10-1 . . TGCGCCAGCAGAGGACCCGGCCAGGGGAACACTGAAGCTTTCTTT CASRGPGQGNTEAFF
TRBJ2-5 TRBV18 . . TGTGCCAGCTCACCAGCGGCAGGGGGCCTAGCGGAAAACCAAGAGACCCAGTACTTC CASSPAAGGLAENQETQYF
TRBJ1-2 TRBV9 . once TGTGCCAGCAGCGTAGCTCTCCGGGGATCCTATGGCTACACCTTC CASSVALRGSYGYTF
TRBJ1-1 TRBV7-9 . . TGTGCCAGCAGCTTATTGCAGGGAAGGAATACTGAAGCTTTCTTT CASSLLQGRNTEAFF
TRBJ1-6 TRBV4-3 . . TGCGCCAGCAGCCGGTACAGCTCCTATAATTCACCCCTCCACTTT CASSRYSSYNSPLHF
TRBJ2-2 TRBV6-1 TRBD2 once TGTGCCAGCAGTCGGGGAGGGGACGGGGAGCTGTTTTTT CASSRGGDGELFF
TRBJ2-3 TRBV5-1 TRBD2 . TGCGCCAGCAGCTTGACTAGCGGGGGGACTTACTCCACAGATACGCAGTATTTT CASSLTSGGTYSTDTQYF
TRBJ2-5 TRBV7-8 . few TGTGCCAGCAGCTCCGACACCTACCAAGAGACCCAGTACTTC CASSSDTYQETQYF
TRBJ1-2 TRBV6-5 . few TGTGCCAGCAGTTCCCCCTTTGACTATGGCTACACCTTC CASSSPFDYGYTF
TRBJ2-5 TRBV15 TRBD1 . TGTGCCACCAGCAAAGACAGGGGGTCAGAAGAGACCCAGTACTTC CATSKDRGSEETQYF
TRBJ1-1 TRBV29-1 . . TGCAGCGTCCATAGGGGCGGCGTGGTCACTGAAGCTTTCTTT CSVHRGGVVTEAFF
TRBJ2-7 TRBV10-3 TRBD1 . TGTGCCATCGCCGGAGGGACAGGGGGTGGCGGATCCAGCGAGCAGTACTTC CAIAGGTGGGGSSEQYF
TRBJ1-1 TRBV19 TRBD1 . TGTGCCAGTAGTCGTACGCCAGGGGGGAGGAGGACTGAAGCTTTCTTT CASSRTPGGRRTEAFF
TRBJ1-6 TRBV28 . . TGTGCCAGCAGTTCAGCAAACAGGCCACGTAATTCACCCCTCCACTTT CASSSANRPRNSPLHF
TRBJ1-2 TRBV5-1 . . TGCGCCAGCAGCTACGGGACTAACTATGGCTACACCTTC CASSYGTNYGYTF
TRBJ1-1 TRBV7-9 . . TGTGCCAGCAGCTTAATCAGGGCTGAAGCTTTCTTT CASSLIRAEAFF
TRBJ1-2 TRBV28 TRBD1 once TGTGCCAGCAGTTCCTACAGGGGGCGCCGAGGGGGCTACACCTTC CASSSYRGRRGGYTF
TRBJ1-1 TRBV9 . few TGTGCCAGCAGCGTAGATCGCGTCGGGAACACTGAAGCTTTCTTT CASSVDRVGNTEAFF
TRBJ2-2 TRBV6-5 . . TGTGCCAGCAGTTACGAGAGCGGGGAGCTGTTTTTT CASSYESGELFF
TRBJ2-7 TRBV5-1 . once TGCGCCAGTTCCAGGGGCCAAACCTACGAGCAGTACTTC CASSRGQTYEQYF
TRBJ2-1 TRBV20-1 . . TGCAGTGCCCAAGATCAGGTTGAGCAGTTCTTC CSAQDQVEQFF
TRBJ2-7 TRBV7-9 . . TGTGCCAGCAGCTTTTCGAGACTTGCCCCAAACGAGCAGTACTTC CASSFSRLAPNEQYF
TRBJ2-6 TRBV7-3 . . TGTGCCAGCAGCCGCGGACAGTTTCCCTCTGGGGCCAACGTCCTGACTTTC CASSRGQFPSGANVLTF
TRBJ1-6 TRBV11-3 TRBD1 . TGTGCCAGCAGCAGGGACAGGGGGACACCCCTCCACTTT CASSRDRGTPLHF
TRBJ1-6 TRBV19 TRBD1 . TGTGCCAGTAGTCCCCCGGGACAGTATAATTCACCCCTCCACTTT CASSPPGQYNSPLHF
TRBJ1-5 TRBV5-5 . . TGTGCCAGCAGCCCGGACACCGCCAGAGATCAGCCCCAGCATTTT CASSPDTARDQPQHF
TRBJ1-6 TRBV7-8 . . TGTGCCAGCAGCCCTACAGTAAATAATTCACCCCTCCACTTT CASSPTVNNSPLHF
TRBJ2-7 TRBV7-9 TRBD1 . TGTGCCAGCAGCAGGGTACGACAGGGGGCCTACGAGCAGTACTTC CASSRVRQGAYEQYF
TRBJ2-7 TRBV28 . . TGTGCCAGCAGTCTGTCAGGGTACTACGAGCAGTACTTC CASSLSGYYEQYF
TRBJ1-6 TRBV7-9 TRBD1 . TGTGCCAGCAGCGAAGACAGGGGCGGAATTAATTCACCCCTCCACTTT CASSEDRGGINSPLHF
TRBJ1-6 TRBV28 . few TGTGCCAGCAGCCGCCAGGGCAGAGCCCGTCGTTCACCCCTCCACTTT CASSRQGRARRSPLHF
TRBJ2-1 TRBV7-2 TRBD2 . TGTGCCAGCAGCTTAGAGGGGACTAGCGGCACCTACAATGAGCAGTTCTTC CASSLEGTSGTYNEQFF
TRBJ1-1 TRBV28 TRBD1 few TGTGCCAGCAGCTCAGGGACAGGGTATTTGGGCACTGAAGCTTTCTTT CASSSGTGYLGTEAFF
TRBJ2-7 TRBV19 . . TGTGCCAGTAGTAATGAGGCGGGGACCTACGAGCAGTACTTC CASSNEAGTYEQYF
TRBJ1-2 TRBV15 TRBD1 once TGTGCCACCACCCCTTTTGACAGGGTCGGCTACACCTTC CATTPFDRVGYTF
TRBJ2-6 TRBV7-7 . . TGTGCTAGCAGCCCGGGGGTCTCTGGGGCCAACGTCCTGACTTTC CASSPGVSGANVLTF
TRBJ2-3 TRBV5-1 TRBD1 . TGCGCCAGCAGCAGACCCTTATCCGGGACAGGGGGCAATTCCTCTAGCACAGATACGCAGTATTTT CASSRPLSGTGGNSSSTDTQYF
TRBJ1-2 TRBV4-1 TRBD1 few TGCGCCAGCAGCCTCAACCTGGACAGGGGGAGAAGTATCAATGGCTACACCTTC CASSLNLDRGRSINGYTF
TRBJ2-7 TRBV6-1 . . TGTGCCAGCAGTGAAATCGGGACTCCAGCTCTGACCTACGAGCAGTACTTC CASSEIGTPALTYEQYF
TRBJ2-7 TRBV27 TRBD1 . TGTGCCAGCAGTCAAGGACAGGGGACACCGTACGAGCAGTACTTC CASSQGQGTPYEQYF
TRBJ2-7 TRBV4-3 . once TGCGCCAGCAGCCAAGAATTTGATACACCCTACGAGCAGTACTTC CASSQEFDTPYEQYF
TRBJ2-2 TRBV30 TRBD1 . TGTGCCGGGGACAGGGTGACCGGGGAGCTGTTTTTT CAGDRVTGELFF
TRBJ2-7 TRBV4-1 TRBD2 . TGCGCCAGCAGCCAAGCGGGGCGGGGGGCCGACTACGAGCAGTACTTC CASSQAGRGADYEQYF
TRBJ2-1 TRBV7-2 TRBD2 . TGTGCCAGCAGCTCGAGCGGGGGGGTGGTCAATGAGCAGTTCTTC CASSSSGGVVNEQFF
TRBJ2-7 TRBV4-2 TRBD2 . TGTGCCAGCAGCCAAGAACGGACTAGCGGGGGGCTCTACGAGCAGTACTTC CASSQERTSGGLYEQYF
TRBJ2-7 TRBV6-6 TRBD2 . TGTGCCAGCAGCTCTACTGCGGGGGGCGAGCAGTACTTC CASSSTAGGEQYF
TRBJ2-3 TRBV11-2 TRBD2 . TGTGCCAGCAGCCCCTGGGACTACGCTCGCACAGATACGCAGTATTTT CASSPWDYARTDTQYF
TRBJ1-6 TRBV7-2 . . TGTGCCAGCAGTGTGTGGAGCTCCTATAATTCACCCCTCCACTTT CASSVWSSYNSPLHF
TRBJ2-5 TRBV15 . . TGTGCCACCAGCAGAGGAGTCAAGGAGACCCAGTACTTC CATSRGVKETQYF
TRBJ1-1 TRBV15 . . TGTGCCACCAGCAGTGTGGGAGCGGGGGCTTTCTTT CATSSVGAGAFF
TRBJ2-1 TRBV7-9 . . TGTGCCAGCAGCTTCCCTGCGGGCAGCTACAATGAGCAGTTCTTC CASSFPAGSYNEQFF
TRBJ1-6 TRBV30 . few TGTGCCTGGAGTACCGGGACTTCAAAATATTCACCCCTCCACTTT CAWSTGTSKYSPLHF
TRBJ2-7 TRBV11-2 TRBD1 once TGTGCCAGCAGTTTACACAGGGGATTGACCTACGAGCAGTACTTC CASSLHRGLTYEQYF
TRBJ1-2 TRBV7-2 . . TGTGCCAGCAGCTCCGGGGGGCTGGGTGGCTACACCTTC CASSSGGLGGYTF
TRBJ2-7 TRBV19 TRBD2 . TGTGCCAGTAGTATGGGGGGGTACGAGCAGTACTTC CASSMGGYEQYF